Listed here are 21 T cell receptor beta chains from one sample, sequenced in a study of graft-versus-host responses after intestinal transplantation. This table comes from immunoSEQ multiplex PCR, and its TCRdb copy is limited to in-frame clones, with some not included. The data show roughly 53,000 clones, less than 95% seen once. This material consisted of PBMCs, taken 650 to 680 days after intestinal transplant. These receptors were collected from a human patient who received an intestinal transplant, so some T cells may come from the graft donor.

Here the CDR3 DNA reads TGTGCCAGCAGTTACTCGCAACAGGGAAATTCACCCCTCCACTTT. It encodes CASSYSQQGNSPLHF. The chain recombines TRBV6-5 with TRBJ1-6, with D possibly TRBD1 on 6 matching bases. The CDR3 totals 15 residues. V lost 0 bases to trimming and J lost 7 bases, with 10 bases between them. The V gene's germline CDR1 is MNHEY and CDR2 SVGAGI.

The CDR3 reads CASSYSDPTYEQYF. In DNA form, the CDR3 reads TGTGCCAGCAGTTACTCCGACCCGACCTACGAGCAGTACTTC. This chain connects TRBV6-5 to TRBJ2-7; D ambiguous. Germline V gene sequence: CDR1 MNHEY, CDR2 SVGAGI. Trimming removed 0 bases at V and 2 bases at J, with 8 bases between. CDR3 length: 14 residues.

This sequence joins TRBV6-6 and TRBJ2-3; 10 nucleotides match TRBD1. Per germline, CDR1 MNHNY and CDR2 SVGAGI (reference sequence). The J segment lost 0 bases and the V segment lost 6 bases, leaving 3 bases of the junction unmatched. The CDR3 contains 15 residues. CDR3 in DNA: TGTGCCAGCAGCGGACAGGGGGGCAGCACAGATACGCAGTATTTT. Amino acids: CASSGQGGSTDTQYF.

This sequence joins TRBV6-1 and TRBJ2-5; maybe TRBD1 (6 bases). The CDR3 runs to 15 residues. CDR1 and CDR2 (germline): MNHNS, SASEGT. V lost 5 bases, J lost 4 bases, and 17 bases lay in between. Here the CDR3 reads CASSLTQGKGETQYF. CDR3 nucleotide sequence: TGTGCCAGCAGTCTAACACAGGGAAAGGGAGAGACCCAGTACTTC.

The V call is TRBV6-5, the J call TRBJ1-1; no firm D call. The CDR3 length is 14 residues. From germline, CDR1 is MNHEY and CDR2 SVGAGI. Trimming took off 4 bases at V and 4 bases at J, with 13 bases between the two ends. CDR3 loop: CASSSIFTSTEAFF. CDR3 sequence (DNA): TGTGCCAGCAGTTCAATTTTTACGAGCACTGAAGCTTTCTTT.

V gene TRBV4-1 combines with J gene TRBJ2-7, with 14 bases fitting TRBD2. The CDR3 contains 18 residues. CDR1 is MGHRA and CDR2 is YSYEKL in the germline V gene. V lost 6 bases, J lost 3 bases, and 13 bases stayed unmatched. DNA of the CDR3: TGCGCCAGCAGTAGACTAGCGGGGGGGCCGTTTGACTACTACGAGCAGTACTTC. Protein: CASSRLAGGPFDYYEQYF.

This clone was counted a single time. This rearrangement joins TRBV10-2 to TRBJ2-1; 10 bases are a match to TRBD2. This CDR3 is 15 amino acids long. The trim removed 8 bases at V and 2 bases at J, leaving 6 bases unmatched. In germline, CDR1 is WSHSY, CDR2 SAAADI. Here the CDR3 reads CASVIAGGTYNEQFF. The DNA for the CDR3 is TGCGCCAGCGTGATAGCGGGGGGTACCTACAATGAGCAGTTCTTC.

V is TRBV18 and J is TRBJ1-6, with D possibly matching TRBD1 (5 bases). This CDR3 comprises 13 residues. The V end lost 3 bases, the J end lost 10 bases, and 10 bases lay between the germline ends. Germline V gene sequence: CDR1 KGHSH, CDR2 LQKENI. Written as DNA, the CDR3 is TGTGCCAGCTCACCCGGGACTGAATCACCCCTCCACTTT. Protein: CASSPGTESPLHF.

The chain employs TRBV13 and TRBJ1-1; D perhaps matches TRBD1 (5 bases). Trimming took off 2 bases at V and 4 bases at J, with 17 bases between the two ends. Germline assignment: CDR1 PRHDT and CDR2 FYEKMQ (reference sequence). This CDR3 has 16 residues. CDR3 region: CASSLRAGSWGTEAFF. CDR3 in DNA: TGTGCCAGCAGCTTAAGGGCAGGGTCATGGGGCACTGAAGCTTTCTTT.

The V call is TRBV28, the J call TRBJ1-1; possible D gene TRBD1, 6 bases. The V end lost 3 bases, the J end lost 0 bases, and 11 bases lay between the germline ends. The germline CDR1 and CDR2 sequences are MDHEN and SYDVKM. The length of the CDR3 is 15 residues. The CDR3 sequence: CASSFRGPMNTEAFF. The CDR3 DNA is TGTGCCAGCAGTTTTCGGGGGCCCATGAACACTGAAGCTTTCTTT.

This clone came up once. The rearrangement joins TRBV10-3 to TRBJ2-1; weak D call: TRBD1 (5 bases). The CDR3 consists of 15 residues. Germline V gene data show CDR1 as ENHRY and CDR2 as SYGVKD. Trimming cost V 6 bases and J 0 bases, with 12 bases left between them. CDR3 region: CAIRADRYSYNEQFF. The CDR3 DNA reads TGTGCCATCAGGGCCGACAGATACTCCTACAATGAGCAGTTCTTC.

This clone appeared once. V and J are TRBV19 and TRBJ1-4; D is unclear. Germline lookup yields CDR1 LNHDA and CDR2 SQIVND (reference sequence). V lost 5 bases, J lost 8 bases, and 12 bases lay in between. CDR3 length equals 13 residues. Here the CDR3 reads CASSWGDNEKLFF. As DNA, the CDR3 is TGTGCCAGTAGTTGGGGAGATAACGAAAAACTGTTTTTT.

In its sample, this clone was seen a few times. The V call is TRBV15, the J call TRBJ1-5; D remains unclear. This CDR3 contains 12 residues. CDR1 is LNHNV, CDR2 YYDKDF, per germline (reference sequence). The V gene lost 4 bases and the J gene lost 5 bases, with 6 bases spanning the gap. The DNA of the CDR3 is TGTGCCACCAGCACACAAGATCAGCCCCAGCATTTT. Protein: CATSTQDQPQHF.

The chain couples TRBV7-9 to TRBJ2-5; D ambiguous. The CDR3 runs 14 residues. V was trimmed by 2 bases and J by 2 bases, leaving 9 bases between them. CDR1 and CDR2 from the germline V gene are SEHNR and FQNEAQ (reference sequence). Written as DNA, the CDR3 is TGTGCCAGCAGCTTATCGGACGGTCAAGAGACCCAGTACTTC. Its translation: CASSLSDGQETQYF. Filled out from reference TRBV7-9 and TRBJ2-5, the complete variable domain reads DTGVSQNPRHKITKRGQNVTFRCDPISEHNRLYWYRQTLGQGPEFLTYFQNEAQLEKSRLLSDRFSAERPKGSFSTLEIQRTEQGDSAMYLCASSLSDGQETQYFGPGTRLLVL.

This chain joins TRBV2 and TRBJ1-3; D is possibly TRBD1 (5 bases). This CDR3 comprises 13 residues. Trimming cost V 7 bases and J 4 bases, with 11 bases left between them. Germline V CDR1 and CDR2: SNHLY, FYNNEI. The CDR3 here is CASTVNRGNTIYF. The DNA for the CDR3 is TGTGCCAGCACTGTGAACAGGGGAAACACCATATATTTT.

V and J are TRBV6-1 and TRBJ1-6; the match to TRBD1 covers 9 bases. V was clipped by 11 bases and J by 5 bases; unmatched bases: 4. This CDR3 spans 13 amino acids. Germline V gene data show CDR1 as MNHNS and CDR2 as SASEGT. CDR3 sequence reads: CAGGDRDNSPLHF. The CDR3 bases are TGTGCCGGGGGGGACAGGGATAATTCACCCCTCCACTTT.

The chain uses TRBV18 and TRBJ1-1, with 7 bases that match TRBD1. The CDR3 has 16 residues. The V and J ends lost 4 bases and 2 bases, in that order; junction bases with no gene match: 10. Germline assignment: CDR1 KGHSH and CDR2 LQKENI. The CDR3 region is CASSLRTGSINTEAFF. CDR3 in DNA: TGTGCCAGCTCACTACGGACAGGCTCAATTAACACTGAAGCTTTCTTT.

The chain uses TRBV27 and TRBJ2-7, with D possibly matching TRBD1 (6 bases). Germline CDR1 is MNHEY and CDR2 is SMNVEV (reference sequence). This CDR3 is 14 amino acids long. Trimming took off 2 bases at V and 3 bases at J, with 11 bases between the two ends. The CDR3 coding sequence is TGTGCCAGCAGTTTAGGGGACATGCACTACGAGCAGTACTTC. Amino acid sequence: CASSLGDMHYEQYF.

This sequence joins TRBV6-5 and TRBJ1-2; no reliable D call. V was pared by 6 bases and J by 2 bases, with 7 bases between. The CDR3 runs 12 residues. Germline CDR1 MNHEY, CDR2 SVGAGI. CDR3: CASSDPNYGYTF. CDR3 DNA: TGTGCCAGCAGCGATCCCAACTATGGCTACACCTTC.

This chain joins TRBV21-1 and TRBJ1-5; TRBD1 reflects the table's D call only, with no check against the DNA. TRBV21-1 is designated a pseudogene. CDR3 length equals 16 residues. CDR3 region: CASSKEDRGSNQPQHF. CDR3 sequence (DNA): TGTGCCAGCAGCAAAGAGGACAGGGGGAGCAATCAGCCCCAGCATTTT.

The CDR3 loop is CASSEVAGPYEQYF. The CDR3 DNA reads TGTGCCAGCAGTGAGGTAGCGGGGCCCTACGAGCAGTACTTC. The J gene is TRBJ2-7, the V gene TRBV6-4, with 8 bases fitting TRBD2. The germline CDR1 and CDR2 sequences are MRHNA and SNTAGT. The V gene end was trimmed by 3 bases and the J gene end by 2 bases; junction bases not matched to a gene: 3. This CDR3 has 14 amino acids.